These 10 T cell receptor beta chains were all obtained from the same sample, sequenced in a study of OX40 agonist ivuxolimab in advanced cancers. Libraries were made using the immunoSEQ multiplex PCR assay. Entries here come from immuneACCESS through TCRdb and include only in-frame sequences with V and J called. Some clones fail to appear in such tables; in the studies checked, an unresolved V gene covers under half of the shortfall, and the cause of the remainder is unknown. The sample includes fewer than 20,000 clones, with 75% to 85% observed a single time. The leading ten clones occupy approximately 15% of the sample. The sequences come from CD4+ or CD8+ T cells sorted from blood, collected in a trial of the OX40 agonist ivuxolimab. Source of these receptors: an adult with an advanced solid tumor such as melanoma, head and neck, liver or kidney cancer.

The rearrangement links TRBV10-3 to TRBJ1-2; unclear D gene. The CDR3 consists of 13 residues. Germline lookup yields CDR1 ENHRY and CDR2 SYGVKD. V lost 4 bases and J lost 4, with 10 bases in between. CDR3 coding DNA: TGTGCCATCAGTGTAGGCGGAACCTATGGCTACACCTTC. Translating it yields CAISVGGTYGYTF.

CDR3 in DNA: TGTGCCAGCAGCCAAGATCCGGCGAGGCCGAACACTGAAGCTTTCTTT. It encodes CASSQDPARPNTEAFF. This rearrangement joins TRBV4-2 to TRBJ1-1; D gene uncertain. The germline V and J ends were trimmed by 0 bases and 1 base, with 12 bases remaining between them. This CDR3 is 16 amino acids long. Germline V gives CDR1 LGHNA, CDR2 YNFKEQ.

J is TRBJ1-1 and V is TRBV19; no reliable D call. The CDR3 contains 18 residues. Germline V gives CDR1 LNHDA, CDR2 SQIVND (reference sequence). Trimming shortened V by 0 bases and J by 5 bases, and 22 bases separated the two germline ends. The CDR3: CASSIDLTVDSGGTEAFF. The CDR3 DNA follows: TGTGCCAGTAGTATAGACTTAACCGTCGATTCGGGCGGAACTGAAGCTTTCTTT.

This clone is medium-sized in the sample. V and J are TRBV4-3 and TRBJ1-2; D is uncertain. Germline lookup yields CDR1 LGHNA and CDR2 YSLEER. V was trimmed by 0 bases and J by 8 bases, leaving 16 bases between them. CDR3 length: 15 residues. CDR3 residues: CASSQEWAGHWGYTF. The DNA for the CDR3 is TGCGCCAGCAGCCAAGAATGGGCCGGGCATTGGGGCTACACCTTC.

The chain links TRBV6-6 to TRBJ2-3; the D gene is possibly TRBD1 (5 bases). Per the germline V gene, CDR1 is MNHNY and CDR2 is SVGAGI (reference sequence). With 5 bases removed from V and 2 bases from J, the gap between germline ends came to 14 bases. There are 15 residues in the CDR3. The chain's CDR3 is CASSKGEPHTDTQYF. The CDR3 nucleotides are TGTGCCAGCAGTAAAGGGGAACCACACACAGATACGCAGTATTTT.

The DNA for the CDR3 is TGCGCCAGCAGCCTGACAGTAGCGGTGGGTAATTCACCCCTCCACTTT. Its protein product is CASSLTVAVGNSPLHF. This chain joins TRBV5-1 and TRBJ1-6; D is possibly TRBD1 (5 bases). The ends were cut back, 4 bases at V and 6 bases at J, with 17 bases in the middle. Germline V CDR1 and CDR2: SGHRS, YFSETQ. This CDR3 spans 16 amino acids.

The rearrangement links TRBV13 to TRBJ1-5; 7 nucleotides align to TRBD1. This CDR3 region has 16 residues. Looked up from germline, CDR1 is PRHDT and CDR2 is FYEKMQ (reference sequence). Trimming at V came to 2 bases and at J to 1 base, leaving 5 bases not matched to a gene. CDR3 sequence reads: CASSLPTTGSNQPQHF. In DNA form, the CDR3 reads TGTGCCAGCAGCTTACCCACGACAGGGAGCAATCAGCCCCAGCATTTT.

About this clone itself: Its ends do not fully match the called genes, so a read error is possible. The chain links TRBV7-9 to TRBJ1-4; weak D call: TRBD1 (5 bases). The CDR3 is 15 residues long. Germline CDR1 reads SEHNR; CDR2 reads FQNEAQ (reference sequence). In nucleotides, the CDR3 is TGTGCCGGCAGCTTGGGCGACAGCAAAAATGAAAAACTGTTTTTT. Translated: CAGSLGDSKNEKLFF.

This clone has just one count. V is TRBV6-6 and J is TRBJ1-5; D is uncertain. From germline, CDR1 is MNHNY and CDR2 SVGAGI (reference sequence). The CDR3 is 15 residues long. V lost 0 bases to trimming and J lost 6 bases, with 12 bases between them. The CDR3 DNA reads as TGTGCCAGCAGTTACTCGGGGTCGGGGAGTCAGCCCCAGCATTTT. It specifies CASSYSGSGSQPQHF.

The chain uses TRBV29-1 and TRBJ2-5, with 10 nucleotides matching TRBD1. Germline V gene lookup returns CDR1 SQVTM and CDR2 ANQGSEA. V lost 1 base and J lost 2; bases outside the gene matches: 7. The CDR3 has 16 amino acids. DNA of the CDR3: TGCAGCGTTGAAGGAGGGGACAGGGGAAATCAAGAGACCCAGTACTTC. Its protein is CSVEGGDRGNQETQYF. Full variable domain (missing parts from reference TRBV29-1 and TRBJ2-5): SAVISQKPSRDICQRGTSLTIQCQVDSQVTMMFWYRQQPGQSLTLIATANQGSEATYESGFVIDKFPISRPNLTFSTLTVSNMSPEDSSIYLCSVEGGDRGNQETQYFGPGTRLLVL.